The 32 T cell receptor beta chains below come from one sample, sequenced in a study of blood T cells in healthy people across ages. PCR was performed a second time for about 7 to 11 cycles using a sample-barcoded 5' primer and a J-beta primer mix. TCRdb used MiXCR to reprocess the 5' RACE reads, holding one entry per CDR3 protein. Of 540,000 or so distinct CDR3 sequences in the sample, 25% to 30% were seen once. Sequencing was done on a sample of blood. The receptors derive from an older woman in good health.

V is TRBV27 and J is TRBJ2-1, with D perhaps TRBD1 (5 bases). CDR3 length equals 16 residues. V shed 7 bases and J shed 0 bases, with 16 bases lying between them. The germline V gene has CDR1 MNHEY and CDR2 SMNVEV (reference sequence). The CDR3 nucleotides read TGTGCCAGCACCGACACACTCAGGGCCTCCTACAATGAGCAGTTCTTC. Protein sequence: CASTDTLRASYNEQFF.

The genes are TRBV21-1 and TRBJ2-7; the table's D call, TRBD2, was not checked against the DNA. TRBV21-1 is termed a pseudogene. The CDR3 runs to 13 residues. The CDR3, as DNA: TGTGCCAGCAGCGGGGGACGGCCGTACGAGCAGTACTTC. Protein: CASSGGRPYEQYF.

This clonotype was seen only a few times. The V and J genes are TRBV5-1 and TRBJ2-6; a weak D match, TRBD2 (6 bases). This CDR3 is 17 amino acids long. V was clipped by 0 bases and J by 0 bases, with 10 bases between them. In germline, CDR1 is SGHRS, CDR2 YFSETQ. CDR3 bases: TGCGCCAGCAGCTTGGTAGGTAGCGGCTCTGGGGCCAACGTCCTGACTTTC. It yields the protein CASSLVGSGSGANVLTF.

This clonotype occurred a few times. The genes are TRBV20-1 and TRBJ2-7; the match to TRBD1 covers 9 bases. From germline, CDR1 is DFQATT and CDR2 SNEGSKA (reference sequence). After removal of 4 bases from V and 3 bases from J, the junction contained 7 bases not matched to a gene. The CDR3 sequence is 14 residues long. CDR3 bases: TGCAGTGCTACTACCGGGACAGGGCTCTACGAGCAGTACTTC. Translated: CSATTGTGLYEQYF.

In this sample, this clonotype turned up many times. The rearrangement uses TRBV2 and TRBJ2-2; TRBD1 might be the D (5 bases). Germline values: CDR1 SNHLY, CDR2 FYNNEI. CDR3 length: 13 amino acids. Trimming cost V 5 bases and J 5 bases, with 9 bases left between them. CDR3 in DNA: TGTGCCAGCAGTAATCAGGGAACCGGGGAGCTGTTTTTT. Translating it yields CASSNQGTGELFF. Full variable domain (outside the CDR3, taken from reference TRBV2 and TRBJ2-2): EPEVTQTPSHQVTQMGQEVILRCVPISNHLYFYWYRQILGQKVEFLVSFYNNEISEKSEIFDDQFSVERPDGSNFTLKIRSTKLEDSAMYFCASSNQGTGELFFGEGSRLTVL.

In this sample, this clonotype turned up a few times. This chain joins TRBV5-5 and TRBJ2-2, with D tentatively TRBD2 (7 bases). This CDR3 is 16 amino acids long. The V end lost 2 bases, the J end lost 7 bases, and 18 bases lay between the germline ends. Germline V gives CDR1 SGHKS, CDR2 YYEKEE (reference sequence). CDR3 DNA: TGTGCCAGCAGCTTTAGGGGGGGCCAGTTGGGCGGGGAGCTGTTTTTT. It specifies CASSFRGGQLGGELFF.

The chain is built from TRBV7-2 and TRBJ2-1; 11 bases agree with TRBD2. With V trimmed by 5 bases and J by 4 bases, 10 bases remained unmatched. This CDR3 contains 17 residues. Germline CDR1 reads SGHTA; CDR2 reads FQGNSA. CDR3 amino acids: CASSPQGWTSGYNEQFF. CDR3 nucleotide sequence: TGTGCCAGCAGCCCCCAAGGCTGGACTAGCGGGTACAATGAGCAGTTCTTC. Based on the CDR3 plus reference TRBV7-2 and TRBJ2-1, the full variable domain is GAGVSQSPSNKVTEKGKDVELRCDPISGHTALYWYRQSLGQGLEFLIYFQGNSAPDKSGLPSDRFSAERTGGSVSTLTIQRTQQEDSAVYLCASSPQGWTSGYNEQFFGPGTRLTVL.

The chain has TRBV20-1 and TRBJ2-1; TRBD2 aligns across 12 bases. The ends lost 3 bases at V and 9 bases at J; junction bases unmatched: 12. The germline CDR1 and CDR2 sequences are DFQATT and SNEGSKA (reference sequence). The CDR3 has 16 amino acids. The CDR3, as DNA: TGCAGTGCTAGCCTCGTAACTAGCGGGGGGAGAGCTGAGCAGTTCTTC. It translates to CSASLVTSGGRAEQFF.

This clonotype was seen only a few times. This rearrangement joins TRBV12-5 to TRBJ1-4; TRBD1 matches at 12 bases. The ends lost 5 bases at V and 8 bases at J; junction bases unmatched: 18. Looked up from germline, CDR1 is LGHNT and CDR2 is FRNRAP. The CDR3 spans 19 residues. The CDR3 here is CASGPGQGALNVRWEKLFF. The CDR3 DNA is TGTGCTAGTGGTCCGGGACAGGGGGCGTTGAATGTTCGTTGGGAAAAACTGTTTTTT.

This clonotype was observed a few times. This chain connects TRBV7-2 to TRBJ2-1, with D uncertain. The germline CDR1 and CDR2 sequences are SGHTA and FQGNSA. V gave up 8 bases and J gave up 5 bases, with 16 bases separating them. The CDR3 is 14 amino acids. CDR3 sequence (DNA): TGTGCCAGCGCCCGGATGCGGTCCAACAATGAGCAGTTCTTC. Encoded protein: CASARMRSNNEQFF.

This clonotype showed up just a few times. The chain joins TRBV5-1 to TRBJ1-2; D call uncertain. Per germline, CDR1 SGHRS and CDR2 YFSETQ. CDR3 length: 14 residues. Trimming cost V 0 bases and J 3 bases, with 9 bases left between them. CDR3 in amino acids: CASSLAGPDYGYTF. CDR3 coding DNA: TGCGCCAGCAGCTTGGCCGGGCCAGACTATGGCTACACCTTC.

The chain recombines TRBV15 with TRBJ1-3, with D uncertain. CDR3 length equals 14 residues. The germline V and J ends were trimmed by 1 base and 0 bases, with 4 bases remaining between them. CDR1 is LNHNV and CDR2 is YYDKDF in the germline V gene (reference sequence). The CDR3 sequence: CATSRGYSGNTIYF. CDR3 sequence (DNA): TGTGCCACCAGCAGAGGTTACTCTGGAAACACCATATATTTT.

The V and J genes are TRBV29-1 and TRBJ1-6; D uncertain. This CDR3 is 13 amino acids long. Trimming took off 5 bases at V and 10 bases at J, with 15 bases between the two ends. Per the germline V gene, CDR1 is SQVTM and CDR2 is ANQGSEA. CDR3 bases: TGCAGCGTTCTTGAGTACAGAAACTCACCCCTCCACTTT. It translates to CSVLEYRNSPLHF.

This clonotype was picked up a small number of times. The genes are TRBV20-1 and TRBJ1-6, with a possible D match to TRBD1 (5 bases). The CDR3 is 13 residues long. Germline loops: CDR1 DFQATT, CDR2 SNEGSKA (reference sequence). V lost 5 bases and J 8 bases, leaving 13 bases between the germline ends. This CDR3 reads CSAARGADSPLHF. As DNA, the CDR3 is TGCAGTGCTGCAAGGGGTGCTGATTCACCCCTCCACTTT.

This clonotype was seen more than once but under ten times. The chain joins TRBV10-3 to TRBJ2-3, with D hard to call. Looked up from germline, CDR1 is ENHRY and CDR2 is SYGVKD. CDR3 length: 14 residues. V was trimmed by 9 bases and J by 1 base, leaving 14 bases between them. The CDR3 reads CAIGAQPRTDTQYF. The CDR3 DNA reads TGTGCCATTGGAGCGCAACCACGCACAGATACGCAGTATTTT.

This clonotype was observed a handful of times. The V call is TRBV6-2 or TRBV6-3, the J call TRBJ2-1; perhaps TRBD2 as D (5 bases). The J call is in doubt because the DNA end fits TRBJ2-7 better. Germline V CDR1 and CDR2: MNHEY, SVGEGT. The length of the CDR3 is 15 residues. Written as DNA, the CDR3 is TGTGCCAGCAGTTCACTAGACCGTTTCTCCTACGAGCAGTACTTC. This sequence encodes CASSSLDRFSYEQYF.

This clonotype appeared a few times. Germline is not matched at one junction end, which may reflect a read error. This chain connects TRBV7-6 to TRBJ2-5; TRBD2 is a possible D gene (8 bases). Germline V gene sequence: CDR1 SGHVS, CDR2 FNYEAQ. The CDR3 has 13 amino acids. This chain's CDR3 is CASSSGGTEAQYF. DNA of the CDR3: TGTGCCAGCAGCTCGGGAGGGACAGAGGCCCAGTACTTC.

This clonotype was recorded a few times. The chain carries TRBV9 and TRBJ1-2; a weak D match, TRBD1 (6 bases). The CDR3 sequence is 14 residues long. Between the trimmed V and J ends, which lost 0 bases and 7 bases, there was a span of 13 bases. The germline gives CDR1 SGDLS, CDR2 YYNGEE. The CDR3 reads CASSVGGGQGGYTF. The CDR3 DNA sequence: TGTGCCAGCAGCGTAGGCGGGGGGCAGGGTGGCTACACCTTC. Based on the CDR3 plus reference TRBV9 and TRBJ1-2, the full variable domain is DSGVTQTPKHLITATGQRVTLRCSPRSGDLSVYWYQQSLDQGLQFLIQYYNGEERAKGNILERFSAQQFPDLHSELNLSSLELGDSALYFCASSVGGGQGGYTFGSGTRLTVV.

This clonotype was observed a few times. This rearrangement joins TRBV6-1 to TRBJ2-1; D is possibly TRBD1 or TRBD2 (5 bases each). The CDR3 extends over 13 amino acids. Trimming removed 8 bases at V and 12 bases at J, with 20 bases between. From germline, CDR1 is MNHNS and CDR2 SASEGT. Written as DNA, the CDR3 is TGTGCCAGCTCCGGGGACCCTACAATGAGGCAGTTCTTC. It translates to CASSGDPTMRQFF.

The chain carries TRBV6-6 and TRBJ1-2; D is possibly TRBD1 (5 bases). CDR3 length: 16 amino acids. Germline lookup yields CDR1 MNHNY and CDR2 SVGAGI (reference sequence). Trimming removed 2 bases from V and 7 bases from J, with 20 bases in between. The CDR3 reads CASSYGGGREVTGYTF. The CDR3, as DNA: TGTGCCAGCAGTTACGGAGGCGGCAGGGAAGTGACTGGCTACACCTTC.

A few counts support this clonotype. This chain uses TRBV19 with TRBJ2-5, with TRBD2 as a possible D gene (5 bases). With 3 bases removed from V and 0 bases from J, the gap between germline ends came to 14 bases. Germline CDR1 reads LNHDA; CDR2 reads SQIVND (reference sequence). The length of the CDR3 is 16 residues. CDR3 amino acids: CASSILGTGDQETQYF. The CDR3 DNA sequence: TGTGCCAGTAGTATTCTGGGTACCGGGGACCAAGAGACCCAGTACTTC.

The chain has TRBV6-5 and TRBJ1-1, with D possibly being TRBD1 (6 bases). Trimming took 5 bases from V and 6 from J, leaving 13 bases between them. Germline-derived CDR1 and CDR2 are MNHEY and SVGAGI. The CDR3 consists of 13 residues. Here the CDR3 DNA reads TGTGCCAGCAGTAATACAGGGTATTCTGAAGCTTTCTTT. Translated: CASSNTGYSEAFF.

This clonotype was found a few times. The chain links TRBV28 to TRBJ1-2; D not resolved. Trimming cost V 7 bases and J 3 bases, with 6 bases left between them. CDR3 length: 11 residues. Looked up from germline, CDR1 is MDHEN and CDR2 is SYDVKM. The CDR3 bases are TGTGCCAGCAAGGCGGACTATGGCTACACCTTC. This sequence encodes CASKADYGYTF.

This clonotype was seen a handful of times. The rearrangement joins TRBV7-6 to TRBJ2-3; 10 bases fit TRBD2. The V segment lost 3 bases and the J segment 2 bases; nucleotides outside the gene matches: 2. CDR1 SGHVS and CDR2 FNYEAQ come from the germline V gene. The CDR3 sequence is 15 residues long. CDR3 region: CASSFSGGYTDTQYF. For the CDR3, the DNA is TGTGCCAGCAGCTTTAGCGGGGGGTACACAGATACGCAGTATTTT.

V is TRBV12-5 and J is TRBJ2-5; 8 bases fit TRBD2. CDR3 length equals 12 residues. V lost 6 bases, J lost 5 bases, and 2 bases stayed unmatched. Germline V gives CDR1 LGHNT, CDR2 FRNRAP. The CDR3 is CASGGLGETQYF. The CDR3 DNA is TGTGCTAGTGGGGGACTAGGGGAGACCCAGTACTTC.

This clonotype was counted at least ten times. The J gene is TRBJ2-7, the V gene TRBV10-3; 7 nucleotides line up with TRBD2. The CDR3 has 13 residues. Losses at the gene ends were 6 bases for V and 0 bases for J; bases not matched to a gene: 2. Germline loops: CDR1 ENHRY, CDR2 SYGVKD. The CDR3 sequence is CAIRGGSSYEQYF. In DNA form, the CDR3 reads TGTGCCATCAGGGGAGGGAGCTCCTACGAGCAGTACTTC.

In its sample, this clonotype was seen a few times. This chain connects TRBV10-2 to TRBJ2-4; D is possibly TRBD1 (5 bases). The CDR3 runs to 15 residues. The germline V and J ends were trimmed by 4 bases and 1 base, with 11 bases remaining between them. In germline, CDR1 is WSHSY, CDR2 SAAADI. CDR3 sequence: CASSAQAEAKNIQYF. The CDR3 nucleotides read TGCGCCAGCAGTGCACAGGCCGAGGCCAAAAACATTCAGTACTTC.

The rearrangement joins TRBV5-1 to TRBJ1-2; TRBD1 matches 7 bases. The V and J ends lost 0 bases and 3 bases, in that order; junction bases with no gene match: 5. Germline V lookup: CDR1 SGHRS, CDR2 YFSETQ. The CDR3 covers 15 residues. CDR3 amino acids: CASSLAGTVDYGYTF. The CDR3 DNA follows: TGCGCCAGCAGCTTGGCCGGGACAGTCGACTATGGCTACACCTTC.

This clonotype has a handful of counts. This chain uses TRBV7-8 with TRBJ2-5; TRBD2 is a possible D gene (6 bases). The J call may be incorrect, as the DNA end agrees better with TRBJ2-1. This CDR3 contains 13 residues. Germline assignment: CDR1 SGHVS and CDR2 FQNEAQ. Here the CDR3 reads CASSGKEEGEQFF. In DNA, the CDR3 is TGTGCCAGCAGCGGGAAGGAGGAGGGTGAGCAGTTCTTC.

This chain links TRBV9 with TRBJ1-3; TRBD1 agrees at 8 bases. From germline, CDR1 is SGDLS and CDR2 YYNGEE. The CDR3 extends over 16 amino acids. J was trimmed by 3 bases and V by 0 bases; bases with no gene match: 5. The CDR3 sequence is CASSVDTGGYGNTIYF. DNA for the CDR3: TGTGCCAGCAGCGTAGATACAGGGGGATATGGAAACACCATATATTTT.

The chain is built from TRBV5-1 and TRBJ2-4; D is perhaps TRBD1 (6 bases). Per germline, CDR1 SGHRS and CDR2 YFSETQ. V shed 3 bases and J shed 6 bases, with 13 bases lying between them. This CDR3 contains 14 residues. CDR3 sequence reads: CASSSGVGGNIQYF. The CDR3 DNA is TGCGCCAGCAGCTCTGGGGTAGGGGGAAACATTCAGTACTTC.

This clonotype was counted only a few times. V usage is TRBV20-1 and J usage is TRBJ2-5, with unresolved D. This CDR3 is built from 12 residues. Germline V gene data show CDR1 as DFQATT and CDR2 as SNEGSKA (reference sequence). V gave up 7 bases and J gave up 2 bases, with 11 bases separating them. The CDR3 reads CSGRSIQETQYF. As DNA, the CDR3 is TGCAGTGGTAGGAGTATTCAAGAGACCCAGTACTTC.